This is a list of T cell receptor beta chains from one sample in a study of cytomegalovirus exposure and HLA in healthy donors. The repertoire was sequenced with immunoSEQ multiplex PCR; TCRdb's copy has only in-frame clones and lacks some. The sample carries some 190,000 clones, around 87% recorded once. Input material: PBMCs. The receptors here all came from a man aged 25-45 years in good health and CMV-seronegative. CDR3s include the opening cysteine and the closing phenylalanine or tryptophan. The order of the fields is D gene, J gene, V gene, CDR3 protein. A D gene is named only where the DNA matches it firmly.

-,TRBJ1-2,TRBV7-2,CASSPEGGYGYTF
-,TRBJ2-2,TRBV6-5,CATQGGNTGELFF
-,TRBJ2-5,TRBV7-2,CASSLAGRQETQYF
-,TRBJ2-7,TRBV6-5,CASSFTGSYEQYF
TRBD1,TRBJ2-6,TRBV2,CASMLRGPTNGLTF
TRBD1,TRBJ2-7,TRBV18,CASSPHQGPGGQTYEQYF
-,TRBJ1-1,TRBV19,CASTQNTEAFF
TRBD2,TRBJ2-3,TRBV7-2,CASNSGTRPITDTQYF
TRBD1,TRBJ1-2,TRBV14,CASSSQGAFYGYTF
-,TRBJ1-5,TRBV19,CASSPFRVVGQPQHF
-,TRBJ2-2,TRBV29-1,CSGAEIANTGELFF
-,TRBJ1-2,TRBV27,CATWGGLGYTF
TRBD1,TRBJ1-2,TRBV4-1,CASSQVQGAFLANYGYTF
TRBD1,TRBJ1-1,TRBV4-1,CASSQEAGGLTEAFF
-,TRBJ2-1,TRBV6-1,CASSESSRGSSYNEQFF
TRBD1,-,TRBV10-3,CAIRGTGRDEQYF